This is a list of T cell receptor beta chains from one sample in a study of blood T cell dynamics during melanoma immunotherapy. The method was immunoSEQ multiplex PCR; TCRdb's version includes in-frame clones alone and lacks a portion of them. Of 14,000 to 15,000 clones in the sample, around 85% are singletons; the top ten hold roughly 7.1%. Here the sequenced sample was blood, taken from a patient treated with checkpoint blockade. These receptor sequences come from a human donor with melanoma. CDR3s include the opening cysteine and the closing phenylalanine or tryptophan. Fields, in order: clone size, V gene, D gene, J gene, CDR3 DNA, CDR3 protein. A D gene is named only where the DNA matches it firmly. Size is omitted from some rows. Given values are once, few, many or a class for expanded clones.

.	TRBV12-5	.	TRBJ1-5	TGTGCTAGTGGTTCCCCCCCGCAGTCCTATAGCAATCAGCCCCAGCATTTT	CASGSPPQSYSNQPQHF
.	TRBV7-3	.	TRBJ2-2	TGTGCCAGCAGCTCCGGGAGCCACACCGGGGAGCTGTTTTTT	CASSSGSHTGELFF
.	TRBV18	.	TRBJ2-6	TGTGCCAGCTCCCGTCTGGCGGGGTCCTCTGGGGCCAACGTCCTGACTTTC	CASSRLAGSSGANVLTF
.	TRBV7-2	.	TRBJ1-1	TGTGCCAGCAGCTTAATCTGGGGCAGGAACACTGAAGCTTTCTTT	CASSLIWGRNTEAFF
.	TRBV30	TRBD2	TRBJ2-7	TGTGCCTGGATGAGAGGGACTAGCGGGAGTTCCGAGCAGTACTTC	CAWMRGTSGSSEQYF
.	TRBV6-1	.	TRBJ2-7	TGTGCCAGCAGACACCCGGACTCAGCCGCCTACGAGCAGTACTTC	CASRHPDSAAYEQYF
.	TRBV11-2	TRBD2	TRBJ2-5	TGTGCCAGCAGCTTACTAGGGGCCGGGGAGGGGGAGACCCAGTACTTC	CASSLLGAGEGETQYF
.	TRBV19	.	TRBJ2-3	TGTGCCAGTAGTATAGGGCTTTGGACGGAGACCACAGATACGCAGTATTTT	CASSIGLWTETTDTQYF
.	TRBV10-3	.	TRBJ2-3	TGTGCCATCAGTGAGTCGCCTAGCGTCACAGATACGCAGTATTTT	CAISESPSVTDTQYF
.	TRBV5-8	.	TRBJ1-5	TGTGCCAGCAGCTTGTGGGGGGCGAGCAATCAGCCCCAGCATTTT	CASSLWGASNQPQHF
.	TRBV19	.	TRBJ2-7	TGTGCCAGTAGTATCCCCAACCGGGGACGGAGGGGCGAGCAGTACTTC	CASSIPNRGRRGEQYF
.	TRBV30	TRBD1	TRBJ2-1	TGTGCCTGGAGTGACAGGGGCTTCGATGAGCAGTTCTTC	CAWSDRGFDEQFF
.	TRBV19	TRBD1	TRBJ1-4	TGTGCCAGTACCATTGCCGGGACAGGGTCTGAAAAACTGTTTTTT	CASTIAGTGSEKLFF
few	TRBV5-4	.	TRBJ2-7	TGTGCCAGCAGCTTGGCCGGGGGCGAGCAGTACTTC	CASSLAGGEQYF
.	TRBV7-2	.	TRBJ2-7	TGTGCCAGCAGCTGGACCTCCTACGAGCAGTACTTC	CASSWTSYEQYF
.	TRBV4-3	TRBD2	TRBJ2-3	TGCGCCAGCAGCTCTCGCTACCGGGGGGATGGCACAGATACGCAGTATTTT	CASSSRYRGDGTDTQYF
.	TRBV7-8	.	TRBJ2-1	TGTGCCAGCAGCTTAGTGGGTGGGTCGCAGGGGTATGAGCAGTTCTTC	CASSLVGGSQGYEQFF
once	TRBV7-3	TRBD2	TRBJ2-3	TGTGCCAGCAGCTTAGGCGGGAGTGGCACAGATACGCAGTATTTT	CASSLGGSGTDTQYF
.	TRBV19	.	TRBJ2-7	TGTGCCAGTATCGACTACGAGCAGTACTTC	CASIDYEQYF
.	TRBV7-6	TRBD1	TRBJ1-1	TGTGCCAGCAGTGAACAGGGGGCGCGTAGCACTGAAGCTTTCTTT	CASSEQGARSTEAFF
.	TRBV28	.	TRBJ1-2	TGTGCCAGCAGTTCAGGTCTCGCCAGGGATGGCTACACCTTC	CASSSGLARDGYTF
.	TRBV29-1	.	TRBJ2-7	TGCAGCGTTGAAGATAAGGGGCAAAGCTACGAGCAGTACTTC	CSVEDKGQSYEQYF
.	TRBV27	.	TRBJ1-2	TGTGCCAGCAGTCTCGACGGGGACGGGTATGGCTACACCTTC	CASSLDGDGYGYTF
few	TRBV2	TRBD1	TRBJ2-7	TGTGCCAGCAGTGTAGGGGGCGCGGTGCGCGAGCAGTACTTC	CASSVGGAVREQYF
.	TRBV30	TRBD2	TRBJ2-7	TGTGCCTGGAGTCCGACTAGCGGGGGCTACGAGCAGTACTTC	CAWSPTSGGYEQYF
.	TRBV10-3	TRBD2	TRBJ2-3	TGTGCCATCAGTGACAGCGGGAGAGGCACAGATACGCAGTATTTT	CAISDSGRGTDTQYF
.	TRBV11-2	.	TRBJ2-1	TGTGCCAGCAGCTCCGCCAGGACTACCCTCGATGAGCAGTTCTTC	CASSSARTTLDEQFF
.	TRBV4-1	.	TRBJ2-5	TGCGCCAGCAGCCCCAGATGGGTACTTGAAGAGACCCAGTACTTC	CASSPRWVLEETQYF
.	TRBV28	.	TRBJ2-7	TGTGCCAGCACCAAAGGAGGCGGGGCCTACGAGCAGTACTTC	CASTKGGGAYEQYF
few	TRBV28	.	TRBJ1-5	TGTGCCAGCAGTCAACAGGACCAGCCCCAGCATTTT	CASSQQDQPQHF
.	TRBV7-8	.	TRBJ2-1	TGTGCCAGCAGCGACAACCATGAGCAGTTCTTC	CASSDNHEQFF
.	TRBV9	TRBD1	TRBJ1-4	TGTGCCAGCAGCGTTGGGGGTGAGGGGGCACTGTTTTTT	CASSVGGEGALFF
.	TRBV7-2	.	TRBJ1-1	TGTGCCAGCAGCCGGGCCATTGGCACTGAAGCTTTCTTT	CASSRAIGTEAFF
once	TRBV9	TRBD1	TRBJ2-7	TGTGCCAGCAGCGTAGATAGTGGGGGGACAGGGGACGAGCAGTACTTC	CASSVDSGGTGDEQYF
.	TRBV7-3	TRBD1	TRBJ1-2	TGTGCCAGCAGCCCTCTCCGAGGGACAGGTAGCTCTAACTATGGCTACACCTTC	CASSPLRGTGSSNYGYTF
.	TRBV2	TRBD2	TRBJ2-3	TGTGCCAGTAGGACTAGCGGGATGACAGATACGCAGTATTTT	CASRTSGMTDTQYF
.	TRBV11-2	TRBD1	TRBJ1-2	TGTGCCAGCAGCTTATTAGGGGGCCGACAAGGCTCTAACTATGGCTACACCTTC	CASSLLGGRQGSNYGYTF
.	TRBV7-3	.	TRBJ2-5	TGTGCCAGCAGTCGCTTAGCGATCTCACAAGAGACCCAGTACTTC	CASSRLAISQETQYF
.	TRBV6-5	.	TRBJ1-1	TGTGCCAGCAGTTACGCCTTAAACACTGAAGCTTTCTTT	CASSYALNTEAFF
.	TRBV4-1	.	TRBJ2-2	TGCGCCAGCAGCCATGCCTTTGTAACCGGGGAGCTGTTTTTT	CASSHAFVTGELFF
once	TRBV6-1	.	TRBJ2-7	TGTGCCAGCACCCACAGCTCCTACGAGCAGTACTTC	CASTHSSYEQYF
.	TRBV6-5	.	TRBJ2-5	TGTGCCAGCAGCCCTCGAGTGAGAGAGACCCAGTACTTC	CASSPRVRETQYF
.	TRBV30	.	TRBJ2-1	TGTGCCTGGAGAAAAGTCGTGTACAATGAGCAGTTCTTC	CAWRKVVYNEQFF
.	TRBV28	.	TRBJ2-1	TGTGCCAGCAGTGCGGGGCAGCGCTCCTACAATGAGCAGTTCTTC	CASSAGQRSYNEQFF
.	TRBV11-2	.	TRBJ2-2	TGTGCCAGCAGCTTAGTAGACAGGAGCTACACCGGGGAGCTGTTTTTT	CASSLVDRSYTGELFF
.	TRBV19	.	TRBJ2-1	TGTGCCAGTACCTGGACTACCGACCTCGGATACAATGAGCAGTTCTTC	CASTWTTDLGYNEQFF
.	TRBV14	TRBD2	TRBJ2-5	TGTGCCAGCAGTCGGGGGGACGCCTTGGAGTACTTC	CASSRGDALEYF
once	TRBV30	.	TRBJ1-3	TGTGCCTGGAGTTTGGACCGCCTCTCTGGAAACACCATATATTTT	CAWSLDRLSGNTIYF
.	TRBV4-3	.	TRBJ2-7	TGCGCCAGCAGCCAAGACGGACAGTCTTCCTACGAGCAGTACTTC	CASSQDGQSSYEQYF
.	TRBV5-5	TRBD2	TRBJ2-7	TGTGCCAGCAGCTTAGCGGGAGGGCCCACCTACGAGCAGTACTTC	CASSLAGGPTYEQYF